This T cell receptor beta chain was documented in a study of somatic mutations in cytotoxic T cells in rheumatoid arthritis (dated by TCRdb to about 2017). Background for the entire study: Patient peripheral blood (approximately 30 ml EDTA) was drawn right after diagnosis and before any treatment started. To characterize clonality, the study used TCRB deep sequencing while asking whether somatic mutations are carried by expanded CD8+ T-cell clones in newly diagnosed, untreated rheumatoid arthritis. Median age was essentially the same in the patient group and the control group. Sorted V beta1+ cells also underwent TCRB sequencing, and some V beta antibody-stained T-cell populations were flow-sorted at nearly 100% purity on a FACSAria II or Sony SH800. TCRB deep sequencing was performed for approximately 60 rheumatoid arthritis patients and 15 to 20 healthy controls. Findings and caveats that apply to the study as a whole: There was no significant difference in CD8+ T-cell clonality between rheumatoid arthritis patients and age-matched healthy controls. The finding that TRBV07 was slightly underrepresented in patients was left unadjusted for multiple comparisons. The antigen targets of the expanded CD8+ clones were unknown, and absence from virus-specific databases did not rule out viral specificity. The largest CD8+ clone made up more than 20% of CD8+ cells in about an eighth of the roughly 65 patients, and blood and synovial fluid shared several identical CD8+ TCRB sequences. In patients, CD8+ clonality rose with age (Spearman r ≈ 0.49), which was not the case in healthy controls.

Sequencing of TCRB CDR3 was done on genomic DNA with the immunoSEQ assay. The authors' pipeline ran thus. Published virus-specific TCRB sequences were compared with patient CD8+ clones larger than 1%, and only a few matches were found. Only productive TCRB rearrangements were included in the analyses. Defining a clone by its unique TCRB CDR3 sequence, the study calculated clonality as a productive clonality index derived from Shannon entropy. To calculate repertoire overlap between two samples, the template counts of each clone were considered relative to each sample's total templates. A correlation with a Spearman r of about 0.57 was found between V-gene usage by flow cytometry and V-gene usage by TCRB sequencing. Not all clones reach the TCRdb copy of this immuneACCESS table, which keeps in-frame sequences only. Checked studies attribute under half of the gap to unresolved V genes and leave the rest unexplained. V, J and clone size are those of that table, while D and trimming were read from the DNA. In all, the sample holds some 14,000 clones, and 70% to 85% of those were seen once. The ten largest account for around 28% of the sample.

Via the germline V gene (reference sequence), CDR1 is MNHEY and CDR2 SMNVEV. V is cut back by 2 bases and J by 4 bases, with 12 bases in the junction unmatched. Reading from cysteine to phenylalanine, the CDR3 counts 17 amino acids. Of all the DNA, just the CDR3 is kept, 51 bases in frame from base 1. CD4+ and CD8+ cells were isolated by positive magnetic bead selection on an AutoMACS, and purity was checked by flow cytometry. Initial screening for clonal expansions relied on flow cytometry with a TCR V beta antibody panel, after which sorted CD8+ fractions underwent TCRB deep sequencing for characterization. Peripheral blood mononuclear cells were isolated by Ficoll-Paque PLUS density gradient separation. DNA was extracted from CD4-enriched, CD8-enriched or PBMC samples with Nucleospin Tissue or Tissue XS kits and quantified with a Qubit 2.0 fluorometer. As to this clone: It lacks a known antigen. Base qualities are not at hand, and no much larger clone is one base apart.

The source of this sequence is an adult with rheumatoid arthritis. Material: CD8+ T cells sorted from blood. The chain uses TRBV27 and TRBJ1-2; 8 bases in the middle match TRBD1. CDR3 reads: CASSLNGAGQELYGYTF. The DNA is TGTGCCAGCAGTTTAAATGGCGCGGGACAGGAACTCTATGGCTACACCTTC.